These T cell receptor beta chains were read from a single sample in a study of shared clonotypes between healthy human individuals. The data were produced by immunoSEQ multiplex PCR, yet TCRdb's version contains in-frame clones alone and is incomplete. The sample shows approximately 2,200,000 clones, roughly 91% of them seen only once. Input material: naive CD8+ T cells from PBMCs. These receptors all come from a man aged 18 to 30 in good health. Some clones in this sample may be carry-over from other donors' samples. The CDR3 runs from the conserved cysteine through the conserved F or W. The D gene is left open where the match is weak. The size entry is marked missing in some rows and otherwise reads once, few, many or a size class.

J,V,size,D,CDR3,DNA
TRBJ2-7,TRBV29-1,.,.,CSVISGPHEQYF,TGCAGCGTAATTTCAGGGCCCCACGAGCAGTACTTC
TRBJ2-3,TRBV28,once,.,CASSHGGPWGTDTQYF,TGTGCCAGCAGCCACGGAGGCCCATGGGGCACAGATACGCAGTATTTT
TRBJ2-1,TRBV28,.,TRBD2,CASSLTGLAGNEQFF,TGTGCCAGCAGTTTAACGGGACTAGCGGGGAATGAGCAGTTCTTC
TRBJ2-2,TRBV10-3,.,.,CAISENTGELFF,TGTGCCATCAGTGAAAACACCGGGGAGCTGTTTTTT
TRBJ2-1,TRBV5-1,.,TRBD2,CASSLVMALAANEQFF,TGCGCCAGCAGCTTGGTGATGGCCCTAGCGGCCAATGAGCAGTTCTTC
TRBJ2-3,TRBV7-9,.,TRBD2,CASRPAWVAGEDTQYF,TGTGCCAGCAGACCCGCGTGGGTAGCGGGAGAAGATACGCAGTATTTT
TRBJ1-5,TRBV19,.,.,CASSRAFRGAYSNQPQHF,TGTGCCAGTAGTCGCGCTTTCAGGGGCGCTTATAGCAATCAGCCCCAGCATTTT
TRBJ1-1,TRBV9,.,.,CASSPTGSNTEAFF,TGTGCCAGCAGCCCCACGGGGTCGAACACTGAAGCTTTCTTT
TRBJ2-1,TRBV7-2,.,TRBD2,CASSLVAGGPNEQFF,TGTGCCAGCAGCTTAGTGGCGGGAGGACCCAATGAGCAGTTCTTC
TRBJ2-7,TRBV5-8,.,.,CASRRQVRAYEQYF,TGTGCCAGCAGGCGACAGGTTCGCGCCTACGAGCAGTACTTC
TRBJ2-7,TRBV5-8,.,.,CASSLSLSDVGEYF,TGTGCCAGCAGCTTGAGTCTTTCGGATGTCGGGGAGTACTTC
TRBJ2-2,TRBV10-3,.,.,CATDDTGELFF,TGTGCCACCGATGATACCGGGGAGCTGTTTTTT
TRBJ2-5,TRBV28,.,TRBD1,CASSLHARGRGPETQYF,TGTGCCAGCAGTTTGCACGCAAGGGGCAGGGGGCCAGAGACCCAGTACTTC
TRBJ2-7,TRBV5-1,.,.,CASTLGAQPSYEQYF,TGCGCCAGCACCCTGGGGGCGCAACCGTCCTACGAGCAGTACTTC
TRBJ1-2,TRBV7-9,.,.,CASSWSDSNYGYTF,TGTGCCAGCAGCTGGAGTGATTCTAACTATGGCTACACCTTC
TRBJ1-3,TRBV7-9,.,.,CASSADFSGNTIYF,TGTGCCAGCAGCGCTGACTTCTCTGGAAACACCATATATTTT
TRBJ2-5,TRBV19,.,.,CASSPPGGYETQYF,TGTGCCAGTAGCCCCCCTGGGGGGTACGAGACCCAGTACTTC
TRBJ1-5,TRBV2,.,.,CASSDSRSNQPQHF,TGTGCCAGCAGTGATTCCAGGAGCAATCAGCCCCAGCATTTT
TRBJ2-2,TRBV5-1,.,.,CASSLGGNTGELFF,TGCGCCAGCAGCCTGGGAGGGAACACCGGGGAGCTGTTTTTT
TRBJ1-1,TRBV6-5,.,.,CASRVAWRGDTEAFF,TGTGCCAGCAGAGTAGCTTGGAGGGGGGACACTGAAGCTTTCTTT
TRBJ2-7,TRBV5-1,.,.,CASSLDWGLGGVTSYEQYF,TGCGCCAGCAGCTTGGATTGGGGCCTCGGAGGGGTGACCTCCTACGAGCAGTACTTC
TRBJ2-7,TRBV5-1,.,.,CASSLARSYEQYF,TGCGCCAGCAGCTTGGCCCGCTCCTACGAGCAGTACTTC
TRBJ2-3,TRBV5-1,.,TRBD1,CASRPDRNTDTQYF,TGCGCCAGCAGACCGGACAGGAACACAGATACGCAGTATTTT
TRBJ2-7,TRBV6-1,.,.,CASSEGGIRSYEQYF,TGTGCCAGCAGTGAAGGGGGGATCAGGAGTTACGAGCAGTACTTC
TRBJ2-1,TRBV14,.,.,CASSQGWAPGFGLSYNEQFF,TGTGCCAGCAGCCAAGGGTGGGCGCCAGGTTTTGGGCTCTCCTACAATGAGCAGTTCTTC
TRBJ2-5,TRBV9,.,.,CASSSADSRETQYF,TGTGCCAGCAGCTCCGCGGATTCGCGAGAGACCCAGTACTTC
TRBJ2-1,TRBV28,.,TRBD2,CASSQTSGRLGNEQFF,TGTGCCAGCAGTCAAACTAGCGGGAGGTTGGGCAATGAGCAGTTCTTC
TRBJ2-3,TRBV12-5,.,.,CASGEGRDQYF,TGTGCTAGTGGGGAGGGCCGGGACCAGTATTTT
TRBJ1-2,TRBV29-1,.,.,CSVAGGFYGYTF,TGCAGCGTCGCCGGGGGATTCTATGGCTACACCTTC
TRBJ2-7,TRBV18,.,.,CASSRMGGRSPSEQYF,TGTGCCAGCTCACGTATGGGAGGAAGATCACCGAGCGAGCAGTACTTC
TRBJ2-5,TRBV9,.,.,CASSARTDQETQYF,TGTGCCAGCAGCGCCCGAACGGACCAAGAGACCCAGTACTTC
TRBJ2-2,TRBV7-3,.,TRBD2,CASSLTGSGSAHTGELFF,TGTGCCAGCAGCTTAACGGGAAGCGGGAGTGCGCACACCGGGGAGCTGTTTTTT